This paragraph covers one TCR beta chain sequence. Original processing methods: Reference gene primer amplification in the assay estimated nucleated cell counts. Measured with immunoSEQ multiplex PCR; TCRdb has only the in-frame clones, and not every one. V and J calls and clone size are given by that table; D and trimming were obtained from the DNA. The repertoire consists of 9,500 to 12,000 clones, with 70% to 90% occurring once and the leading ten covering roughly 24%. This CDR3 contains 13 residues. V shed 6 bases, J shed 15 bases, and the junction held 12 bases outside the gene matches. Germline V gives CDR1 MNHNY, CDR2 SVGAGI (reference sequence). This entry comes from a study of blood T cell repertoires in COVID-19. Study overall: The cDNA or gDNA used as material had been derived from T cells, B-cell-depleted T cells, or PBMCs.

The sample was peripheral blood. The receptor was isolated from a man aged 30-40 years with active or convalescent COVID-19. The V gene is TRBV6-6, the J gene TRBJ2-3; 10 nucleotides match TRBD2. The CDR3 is CASSPTLAGIQYF. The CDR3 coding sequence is TGTGCCAGCAGCCCTACACTAGCGGGGATCCAATATTTT.